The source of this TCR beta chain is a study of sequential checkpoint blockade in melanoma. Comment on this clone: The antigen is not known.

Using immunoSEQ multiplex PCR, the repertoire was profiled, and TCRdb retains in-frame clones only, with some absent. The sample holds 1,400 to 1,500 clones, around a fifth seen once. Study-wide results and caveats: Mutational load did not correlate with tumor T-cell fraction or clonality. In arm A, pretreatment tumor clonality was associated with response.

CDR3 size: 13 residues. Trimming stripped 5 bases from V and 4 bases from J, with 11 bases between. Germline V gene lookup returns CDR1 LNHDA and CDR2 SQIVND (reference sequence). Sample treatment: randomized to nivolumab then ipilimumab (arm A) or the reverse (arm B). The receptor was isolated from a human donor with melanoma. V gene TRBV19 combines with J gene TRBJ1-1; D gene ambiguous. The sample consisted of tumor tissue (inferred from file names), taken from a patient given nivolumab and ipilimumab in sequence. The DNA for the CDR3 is TGTGCCAGTAGTCGGAGGTTTGGCACTGAAGCTTTCTTT. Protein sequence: CASSRRFGTEAFF.